This T cell receptor beta chain was found in a study of Graves' ophthalmopathy and Graves' hyperthyroidism. Study observations and caveats: Detection in blood was also observed for most expanded thyroid clonotypes above 0.001 frequency.

V was shortened by 1 base and J by 0 bases, with 6 bases between the two germline ends. Per germline, CDR1 DFQATT and CDR2 SNEGSKA (reference sequence). The CDR3 is 13 residues long. This clonotype came up many times. Its antigen is unidentified. Amplifying from RNA transcripts, the study obtained TCR beta CDR3 regions. After a first-round RT-PCR with HTBI primers, a second-round multiplex PCR was run. In TCRdb, the multiplex PCR reads were re-called with MiXCR into one record per CDR3 protein. The table shows 350,000 to 400,000 distinct CDR3 sequences, with roughly 14% occurring only once. This sequence joins TRBV20-1 and TRBJ2-5, with D uncertain. The sample comprised peripheral blood. The sequence was obtained from a woman aged 18 to 35 with stable Graves' hyperthyroidism. CDR3 residues: CSARVRNQETQYF. CDR3 nucleotides: TGCAGTGCTAGAGTCCGGAACCAAGAGACCCAGTACTTC.